One and the same sample provided the 6 T cell receptor beta chains below, sequenced in a study of metastatic and nonmetastatic thyroid tumors. All patients reached thyroid surgery having received no treatment beforehand. TCRdb re-clonotyped the PCR reads through MiXCR. The data hold tens of thousands of clones, with approximately 17% observed a single time. Sequencing input: blood. These receptors were taken from a male donor with papillary thyroid cancer or a benign thyroid nodule (not recorded which). Some clones in this sample may be carry-over from other donors' samples.

The sample holds many counts of this clone. The junction differs from germline at one of its ends, possibly a read error. The genes are TRBV9 and TRBJ1-1; no firm D call. The germline V gene has CDR1 SGDLS and CDR2 YYNGEE. This CDR3 region has 13 residues. The CDR3 spells CASSVDDGTKAFF. The CDR3 bases are TGTGCCAGCAGCGTGGATGATGGCACTAAAGCTTTCTTT. Full variable domain (remainder filled in from reference TRBV9 and TRBJ1-1): DSGVTQTPKHLITATGQRVTLRCSPRSGDLSVYWYQQSLDQGLQFLIQYYNGEERAKGNILERFSAQQFPDLHSELNLSSLELGDSALYFCASSVDDGTKAFFGQGTRLTVV.

This clone has a count of ten or more. The rearrangement joins TRBV28 to TRBJ1-2; D perhaps matches TRBD1 (6 bases). Looked up from germline, CDR1 is MDHEN and CDR2 is SYDVKM. The ends were cut back, 6 bases at V and 8 bases at J, with 13 bases in the middle. This CDR3 spans 12 amino acids. The CDR3 here is CASRQQGGGYTF. CDR3 bases: TGTGCCAGCAGACAACAGGGAGGAGGCTACACCTTC.

This clone counts as medium-sized. The CDR3 DNA is TGTGCCAGCAGTGATGGCAGGGGACGGGAAAAACTGTTTTTT. Residues: CASSDGRGREKLFF. This chain links TRBV6-1 with TRBJ1-4, with a tentative D call TRBD1 (6 bases). V lost 3 bases, J lost 8 bases, and 13 bases lay in between. The germline V gene encodes CDR1 MNHNS and CDR2 SASEGT. The length of the CDR3 is 14 residues.

This clone has at least ten counts. The chain has TRBV18 and TRBJ1-2; perhaps TRBD1 as D (6 bases). The CDR3 sequence is 13 residues long. The V gene lost 3 bases and the J gene lost 1 base, with 6 bases spanning the gap. The germline CDR1 and CDR2 sequences are KGHSH and LQKENI. The CDR3 sequence is CASSPDSNYGYTF. The CDR3 coding sequence is TGTGCCAGCTCACCGGACAGTAACTATGGCTACACCTTC.

In its sample, this clone ranks as medium-sized. This sequence joins TRBV6-1 and TRBJ2-5, with 12 positions matching TRBD1. Germline V gene lookup returns CDR1 MNHNS and CDR2 SASEGT. Losses at the gene ends were 3 bases for V and 5 bases for J; bases not matched to a gene: 1. The CDR3 extends over 14 amino acids. The CDR3: CASSEGQGAETQYF. CDR3 DNA sequence: TGTGCCAGCAGTGAGGGACAGGGGGCGGAGACCCAGTACTTC.

This clone was recorded many times. The rearrangement uses TRBV6-1 and TRBJ2-1, with D possibly being TRBD1 (6 bases). From germline, CDR1 is MNHNS and CDR2 SASEGT. V lost 7 bases to trimming and J lost 5 bases, with 9 bases between them. The CDR3 is made up of 12 amino acids. The CDR3 loop reads CASKDSNNEQFF. CDR3 in DNA: TGTGCCAGCAAGGACAGCAACAATGAGCAGTTCTTC.